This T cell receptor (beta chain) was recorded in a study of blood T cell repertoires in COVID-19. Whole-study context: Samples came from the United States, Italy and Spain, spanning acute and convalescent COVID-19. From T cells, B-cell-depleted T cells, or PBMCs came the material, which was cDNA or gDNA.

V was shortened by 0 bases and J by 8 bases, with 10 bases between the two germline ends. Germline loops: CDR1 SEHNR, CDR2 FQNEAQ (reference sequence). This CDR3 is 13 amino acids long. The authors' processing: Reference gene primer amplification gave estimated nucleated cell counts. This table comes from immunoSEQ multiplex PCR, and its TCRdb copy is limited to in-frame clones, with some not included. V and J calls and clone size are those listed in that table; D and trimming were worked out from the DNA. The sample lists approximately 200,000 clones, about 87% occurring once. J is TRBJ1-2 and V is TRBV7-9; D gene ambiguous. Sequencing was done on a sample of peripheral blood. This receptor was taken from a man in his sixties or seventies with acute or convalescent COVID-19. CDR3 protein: CASSLAGQAGYTF. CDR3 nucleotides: TGTGCCAGCAGCTTAGCAGGTCAGGCCGGCTACACCTTC.